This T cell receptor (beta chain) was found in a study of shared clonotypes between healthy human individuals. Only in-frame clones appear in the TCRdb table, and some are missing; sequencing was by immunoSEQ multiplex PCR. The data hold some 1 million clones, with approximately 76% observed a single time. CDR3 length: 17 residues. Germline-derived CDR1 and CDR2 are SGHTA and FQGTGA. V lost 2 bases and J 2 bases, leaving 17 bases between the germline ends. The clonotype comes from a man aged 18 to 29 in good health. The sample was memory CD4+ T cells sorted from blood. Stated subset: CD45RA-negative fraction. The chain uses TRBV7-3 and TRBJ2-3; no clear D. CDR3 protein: CASSLAQLVPITDTQYF. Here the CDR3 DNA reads TGTGCCAGCAGCTTAGCGCAATTGGTCCCGATCACAGATACGCAGTATTTT. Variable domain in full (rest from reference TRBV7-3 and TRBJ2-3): GAGVSQTPSNKVTEKGKYVELRCDPISGHTALYWYRQSLGQGPEFLIYFQGTGAADDSGLPNDRFFAVRPEGSVSTLKIQRTERGDSAVYLCASSLAQLVPITDTQYFGPGTRLTVL.